This T cell receptor beta chain was retrieved from a study of human versus mouse CDR3 diversity and MHC coevolution. Repertoires were generated with immunoSEQ multiplex PCR, while TCRdb's copy carries only in-frame clones and drops some. The repertoire has some 60,000 clones, around 94% of them found once; the top ten carry 18%. The V and J ends lost 2 bases and 4 bases respectively, with 11 bases between them. This CDR3 region has 14 residues. Germline lookup yields CDR1 GTSNPN and CDR2 SVGIG (reference sequence). The source is a person in their sixties in good health. Sample: naive CD4+ T cells from blood. The subset: CD45RO-negative CD62L-positive naive CD4 T cells. V usage is TRBV30 and J usage is TRBJ2-2, with D tentatively TRBD2 (5 bases). This chain's CDR3 is CAWSSSHGTGELFF. CDR3 in DNA: TGTGCCTGGAGTTCTAGCCACGGCACCGGGGAGCTGTTTTTT.